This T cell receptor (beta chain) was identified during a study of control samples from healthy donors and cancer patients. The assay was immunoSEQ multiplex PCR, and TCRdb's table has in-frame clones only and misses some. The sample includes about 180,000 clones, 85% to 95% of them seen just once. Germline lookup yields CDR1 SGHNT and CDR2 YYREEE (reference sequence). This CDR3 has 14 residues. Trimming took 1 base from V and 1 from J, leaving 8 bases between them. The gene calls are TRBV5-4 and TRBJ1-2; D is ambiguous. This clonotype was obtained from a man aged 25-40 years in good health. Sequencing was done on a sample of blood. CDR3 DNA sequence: TGTGCCAGCAGCTTGCTCACCGATAACTATGGCTACACCTTC. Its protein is CASSLLTDNYGYTF. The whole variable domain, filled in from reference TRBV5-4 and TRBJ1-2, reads ETGVTQSPTHLIKTRGQQVTLRCSSQSGHNTVSWYQQALGQGPQFIFQYYREEENGRGNFPPRFSGLQFPNYSSELNVNALELDDSALYLCASSLLTDNYGYTFGSGTRLTVV.